This T cell receptor beta chain was obtained from a study of cytomegalovirus exposure and HLA in healthy donors listed by TCRdb under 2017. Study-wide context: An earlier analysis of approximately 640 of the donors reported roughly 300 Gb of sequence data and 120 million or so unique TCR beta sequences from 190 million or so T cells. An early release covering roughly 600 HLA-typed donors comprised approximately 300 gigabases of sequencing data and tens of millions of unique TCR sequences. Among the 398 genotyped donors, around 81% belonged to the genetic ancestry cluster associated with self-reported Caucasian donors. The study aimed to test whether signatures of past pathogen exposure could be identified by cataloging public T cell receptors. The study used immunosequencing to profile the T cell repertoires of hundreds of subjects and linked those repertoires to cytomegalovirus serostatus. In addition to the first cohort of 650 to 800 subjects, a separate validation cohort of approximately 130 different subjects was used. High-throughput TCR immunosequencing, statistical association of individual TCRs with disease status, and machine learning were combined to predict cytomegalovirus infection status. In a later analysis, previously published TCR beta repertoires from several hundred donors were re-analyzed and high-resolution HLA genotyping was added so that TCR occurrence patterns could be studied. Rather than using new phenotypic data, the later analysis identified candidate immune exposures from TCR beta sequences and from how often those sequences occurred across donors. An earlier analysis of approximately 580 of the donors used high-throughput TCR beta sequencing to judge whether each TCR beta V gene segment behaved as functional or pseudogenic. Donor age, sex, ethnicity and CMV serostatus were collected together with the repertoire data. A later genetic analysis took genome-wide SNP genotypes for about 55% of the 666 donors and used that subset as a discovery cohort. All discovery cohort repertoires had been generated on a single sequencing platform. Class I and class II HLA loci were covered by the typing at four-digit resolution. Typing coverage varied by locus: about 620-630 donors for A, B, C, DRB1 and DQB1; roughly 520 for DQA1; more than 600 for DPA1; around 490 for DPB1. Because of strong linkage in the cohort, five DR-DQ haplotypes were treated as single units for association and clustering. Across some 400 genotyped donors of the cohort, an average of about 240,000 unique TCR beta nucleotide sequences per donor were sequenced, and roughly a sixth of those sequences were non-productive.

Library prep was done by the immunoSEQ multiplex PCR assay. A mixture of 60 forward primers for TCR Vbeta segments and 13 reverse primers for TCR Jbeta segments was used in the multiplex PCR. Amplification of the CDR3 region of rearranged TCR beta genes was performed with a multiplex PCR assay on genomic DNA. On the Illumina HiSeq System, the amplified TCR beta libraries were sequenced as 87-base-pair reads. In the authors' own workflow: A later analysis tallied 75 million to 95 million unique TCR beta chains across the 666 repertoires, and some 10 million of those chains were shared by two or more donors. Raw reads were error-corrected and collapsed into unique sequences with a nearest-neighbor algorithm that merged closely related sequences to remove PCR and sequencing errors. CDR3 sequences were aligned to IMGT reference sequences to assign V, D and J gene segments. For a sequence to be retained, a match of at least six nucleotides to both a V gene segment and a J gene segment was required. A rearrangement was called productive if the CDR3 had no stop codons and remained in frame with V and J, and every other rearrangement was called non-productive. CDR3 was defined according to IMGT convention as the region running from the second conserved V-encoded cysteine to the conserved J-encoded phenylalanine. The earlier analysis of some 550 of the donors excluded any sequence lacking an unambiguous match to a single V gene segment. In an earlier analysis of around 600 of the donors, V segments were called functional above 56.7% productive rearrangements and were called segregating when the between-donor standard deviation exceeded 5%. A statistical classification framework was developed to diagnose cytomegalovirus status using the catalog of TCR beta chain sequences. V and J gene assignment, in a later analysis, came from comparing TCR nucleotide sequences with IMGT/GENE-DB human TR gene sequences. Using the TCRdist pipeline, a later analysis assigned CDR3 sequences along with most-parsimonious VDJ recombination scenarios. In a later analysis, each TCR beta chain was defined by its CDR3 amino acid sequence together with its V-gene family, and reads lacking a unique V-gene family were excluded. To address suspected cross-contamination and a sequencing artifact, a later analysis removed around 600 highly shared, low-generation-probability nucleotide sequences. For each public chain, a later analysis derived a clonal expansion index from normalized ranks of inferred template counts within each repertoire. In a later analysis, generation probabilities were computed using a VDJ recombination model fitted to out-of-frame rearrangements, and the results were checked against IGoR. In a later analysis, hypergeometric tests were used to score TCR-TCR, TCR-HLA and TCR-CMV co-occurrence, with a repertoire-size bias correction applied to TCR pairs. In a later analysis, false discovery rates were estimated by permuting HLA or CMV assignments 20 times. In a later analysis, co-occurring TCRs were grouped using DBSCAN, with TCRdist sequence similarity added in when clustering inside HLA-allele-positive subsets. For co-occurrence clustering, repertoires with fewer than 30,000 or more than 120,000 public chains were excluded, along with about five repertoires with anomalous nucleotide sharing. Here the immuneACCESS table is served through TCRdb, limited to in-frame sequences with V and J called. Missing clones are a known gap in these copies; in checked studies unresolved V genes cover under half, and the rest lacks a known reason. That table supplies the V and J calls and clone size; D and trimming were determined from the DNA. The table for this sample shows 110,000 to 150,000 clones. Roughly 2.5% of the sample belongs to the ten largest clones.

Broad study findings and their caveats: The authors suggested that the approach could potentially be extended to other disease states and immunological phenotypes. For the cohort, immune exposure information was limited to CMV serostatus. In a later genetic analysis, fewer N-insertions in productive TCRs were reported among donors in an Asian-associated ancestry cluster than the roughly 640-donor mean. Several of the top co-occurrence clusters appeared to be linked to parvovirus B19, influenza, CMV and Epstein-Barr virus, according to a later analysis. In a later analysis, most CMV-associated TCR beta chains were found to appear HLA-restricted, with HLA associations seemingly driven largely by CMV exposure. An association between a missense DCLRE1C variant and V-gene and J-gene trimming of TCR beta chains was found in a later genetic analysis and replicated in an independent cohort. Roughly uniform sequencing depth across donors was assumed in presence/absence analyses, although this assumption may not hold. Because the 87-base-pair reads could not distinguish some IMGT-functional V segments, including TRBV6-2 and TRBV6-3, those segments were excluded. Assigning TCR associations to individual alleles was difficult when HLA alleles, especially DR and DQ, strongly co-occurred. Correlated functional status among segregating V segments might be attributable to linkage disequilibrium, but an unknown experimental factor could not be ruled out. Because some donors lacked HLA typing at each locus, the association tests relied only on the typed subset. According to a later analysis, TCR association rates differed among HLA loci, with DRB1 alleles showing the most associated TCRs and HLA-C alleles showing the fewest. A later analysis found that HLA-associated TCR beta chains were more clonally expanded and had lower generation probabilities than equally common non-associated chains. In both the original and validation cohorts, the classifier was reported to diagnose cytomegalovirus status with high specificity and sensitivity. A later analysis associated 16,951 TCR beta sequences with specific HLA alleles at a false discovery rate of 0.05. The earlier analysis of approximately 590 of the donors excluded roughly 17 rarely observed V segments, including chromosome 9 orphons, because counts were too low. In vitro tests confirmed that a few of the cytomegalovirus-associated TCR beta chains recognize cytomegalovirus antigens. A cluster of highly shared sequence variants was judged likely to represent a technical artifact of the sequencing pipeline. An earlier analysis of several hundred of the donors showed that most TCR beta V segments appeared in productive rearrangements either about 87% or about 30% of the time, which broadly matched IMGT annotations. A further reported finding was that TCR beta sequences accurately predicted the HLA-A and HLA-B alleles for most subjects in the first cohort. In this cohort, only TCR beta chains were sequenced, and detectable features were limited by the absence of alpha or paired-chain data. Most TCR sequences were seen in very few donors, while some public TCRs were found in many individuals. The study listed approximately 150 TCR beta chains as associated with cytomegalovirus.

The cohort comprised fewer than 750 healthy bone marrow donors. At the time of sampling, every cohort member was nominally healthy, though immune exposures that went unrecorded were likely present. The donor was CMV seronegative and was included in the group of around 320 seronegative cohort members. Each donor provided a peripheral blood sample, and peripheral blood mononuclear cells were used for TCR beta sequencing. Genomic DNA was extracted from the blood cell samples with the Qiagen DNeasy Blood Extraction Kit. Its CDR3 holds 16 amino acids, cysteine through phenylalanine. The DNA shown is the 48-base CDR3, in frame from base 1. CDR1 and CDR2 (SGHDN, FVKESK) derive from the germline V gene. V and J lose 1 base and 7 bases, and a span of 19 bases separates them. On this clone itself: The clone's antigen remains unknown.

Recombination connected TRBV14 to TRBJ1-2; the D segment could be TRBD1, given 6 matching bases. The sequence was collected from a man between 35 and 55 years old in good health and CMV-seronegative. What was sequenced was PBMCs. The CDR3 protein is CASSQVTGKASAGYTF. The DNA sequence is given as TGTGCCAGCAGCCAAGTCACAGGGAAAGCATCCGCTGGCTACACCTTC.